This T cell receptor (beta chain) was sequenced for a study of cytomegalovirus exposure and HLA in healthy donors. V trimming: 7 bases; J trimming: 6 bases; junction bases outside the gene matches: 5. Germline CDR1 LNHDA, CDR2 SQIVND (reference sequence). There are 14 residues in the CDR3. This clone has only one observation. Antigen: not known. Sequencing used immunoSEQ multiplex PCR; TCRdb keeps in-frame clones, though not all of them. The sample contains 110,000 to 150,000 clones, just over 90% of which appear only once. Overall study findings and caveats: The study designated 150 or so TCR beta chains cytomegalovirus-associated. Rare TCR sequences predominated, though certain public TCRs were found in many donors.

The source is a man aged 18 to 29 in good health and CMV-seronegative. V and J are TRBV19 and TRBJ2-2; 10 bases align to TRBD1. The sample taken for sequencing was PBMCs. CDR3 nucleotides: TGTGCCAGTATAGGGACAGGGGAGTCCGGGGAGCTGTTTTTT. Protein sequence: CASIGTGESGELFF.